The TCR beta chain under discussion was sequenced for a study of shared clonotypes between healthy human individuals. Notes on the study in general: Memory subsets had estimated richness that was generally smaller than that of naive subsets. Lower generation probabilities were found for non-shared clonotypes than for those shared by all four donors.

Using immunoSEQ multiplex PCR, the repertoire was profiled, and TCRdb retains in-frame clones only, with some absent. Among a few million clones listed, 90% to 95% were seen once. From CD4+ cells came CD45RA+ naive and CD45RA-negative memory subsets. A word on this clone: Its specificity is not known.

Per the germline V gene, CDR1 is GTSNPN and CDR2 is SVGIG (reference sequence). CDR3 length: 15 amino acids. V lost 5 bases and J lost 0, with 11 bases in between. This TCR was sampled from a young man in good health. Some clones in this sample may be carry-over from other donors' samples. Sequencing was done on a sample of naive CD4+ T cells from PBMCs. Subset reported: CD45RA+ positively selected. V is TRBV30 and J is TRBJ2-6, with D perhaps given as TRBD1 or TRBD2 (5 bases each). CDR3 nucleotide sequence: TGTGCCTGGGGGGGACCGACCTCTGGGGCCAACGTCCTGACTTTC. Encoded protein: CAWGGPTSGANVLTF.